The clone carrying this T cell receptor beta chain was picked up one time. This specimen comes from a study of ipilimumab plus nivolumab after autologous stem cell transplantation. Trimming removed 4 bases at V and 4 bases at J, with 16 bases between. The CDR3 has 14 residues. The V gene's germline CDR1 is SQVTM and CDR2 ANQGSEA. Produced via immunoSEQ multiplex PCR; TCRdb's table is partial and in-frame only. The sample yields about 40,000 clones, 92% seen once. The specimen comprised PBMCs, sampled in a trial of ipilimumab plus nivolumab as post-transplant consolidation. The rearrangement uses TRBV29-1 and TRBJ1-2; TRBD1 is a possible D gene (6 bases). The sequence derives from a male donor with multiple myeloma. CDR3 in amino acids: CSVVRRQASYGYTF. The CDR3 coding sequence is TGCAGCGTTGTGCGGAGACAGGCGAGCTATGGCTACACCTTC.